Detailed here is one T cell receptor (beta chain). CDR1 and CDR2 from the germline V gene are SGHAT and FQNNGV. The CDR3 runs to 15 residues. V lost 5 bases and J 2 bases, leaving 16 bases between the germline ends. Measured with immunoSEQ multiplex PCR; TCRdb has only the in-frame clones, and not every one. This table has roughly 320,000 clones, just under 90% appearing once. The data are from a study of blood T cell repertoires in COVID-19. Sequencing was carried out using peripheral blood. The J gene is TRBJ2-7, the V gene TRBV11-2; tentatively, D is TRBD2 (6 bases). The origin of this receptor is a woman aged 45-65 years with COVID-19, enrolled during active disease. CDR3 sequence: CASSRKGGAPYEQYF. CDR3 nucleotide sequence: TGTGCCAGCAGCCGTAAAGGCGGGGCACCCTACGAGCAGTACTTC.